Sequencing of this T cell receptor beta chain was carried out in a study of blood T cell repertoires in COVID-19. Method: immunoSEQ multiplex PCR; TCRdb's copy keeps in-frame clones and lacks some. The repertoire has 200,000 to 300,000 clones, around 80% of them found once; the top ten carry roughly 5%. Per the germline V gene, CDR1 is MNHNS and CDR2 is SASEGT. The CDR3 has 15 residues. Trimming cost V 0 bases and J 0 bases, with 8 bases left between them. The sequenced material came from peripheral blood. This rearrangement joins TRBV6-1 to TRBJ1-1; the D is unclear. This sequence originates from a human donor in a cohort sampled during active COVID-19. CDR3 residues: CASSEATGVNTEAFF. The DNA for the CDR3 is TGTGCCAGCAGTGAAGCAACCGGGGTGAACACTGAAGCTTTCTTT.